This paragraph reports one TCR beta chain. Sequencing was performed with immunoSEQ multiplex PCR; in TCRdb, only in-frame clones are kept and a portion is missing. The data hold 100,000 or so clones, with about 83% observed a single time. This specimen comes from a study of control samples from healthy donors and cancer patients. The V and J ends lost 0 bases and 1 base respectively, with 15 bases between them. The CDR3 runs 16 residues. Germline V CDR1 and CDR2: GTSNPN, SVGIG (reference sequence). The TCR sequence derives from a woman aged 50 to 60 in good health. The V call is TRBV30, the J call TRBJ1-1; D is undetermined. The specimen sequenced was blood. As DNA, the CDR3 is TGTGCCTGGAGTGTCGGGTTTTGGGAAAAGAACACTGAAGCTTTCTTT. Its translation: CAWSVGFWEKNTEAFF.